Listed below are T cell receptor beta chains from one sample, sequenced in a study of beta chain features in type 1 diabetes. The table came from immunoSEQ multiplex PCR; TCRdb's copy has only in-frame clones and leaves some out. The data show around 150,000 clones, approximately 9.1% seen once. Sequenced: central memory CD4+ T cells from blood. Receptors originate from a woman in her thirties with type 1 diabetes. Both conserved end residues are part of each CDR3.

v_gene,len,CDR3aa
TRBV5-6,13,CASSPIGGDEQYF
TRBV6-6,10,CASSLNEQFF
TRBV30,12,CAWKQGDYGYTF
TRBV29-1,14,CSVGSSGSLYEQYF
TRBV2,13,CASCWLITGELFF
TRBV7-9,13,CASSGNTGSKAFF
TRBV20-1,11,CSALSYTEAFF
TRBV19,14,CASSTIDRSHEQYF
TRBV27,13,CASSSDTYTEAFF
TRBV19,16,CASSIGPSGSTGELFF
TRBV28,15,CASTLLGSAGETQYF
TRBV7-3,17,CASSLSGRLIPNTEAFF
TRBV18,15,CASSRDRQGGQPQHF
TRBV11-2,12,CASSPRQNEQFF
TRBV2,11,CASEESYGYTF
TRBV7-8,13,CASSGNRQETQYF
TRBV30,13,CAWKRAWDTEAFF
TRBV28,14,CASSGDAYTGELFF
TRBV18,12,CASSPTEETQYF
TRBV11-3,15,CASSSVRTGHYEQYF
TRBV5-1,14,CASSRGQAEETQYF
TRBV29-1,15,CSVEDRGSGGYEQYF
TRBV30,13,CAWSRQGGTEAFF
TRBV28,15,CASSLGSSGGLRQYF
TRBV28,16,CASSPGGTPIGFEQYF